One T cell receptor beta chain is described in this entry. Repertoires were generated with immunoSEQ multiplex PCR, while TCRdb's copy carries only in-frame clones and drops some. The sample has some 88,000 clones, 85% to 90% seen once. This CDR3 region has 14 residues. In germline, CDR1 is SGHNT, CDR2 YENEEA. Trimming took 4 bases from V and 2 from J; bases not matched to a gene: 4. The source of the sample is a study of blood T cell repertoires in COVID-19. Study context: The cDNA or gDNA used as material had been derived from T cells, B-cell-depleted T cells, or PBMCs.

Sequenced sample: peripheral blood. This rearrangement joins TRBV11-3 to TRBJ2-5; 7 bases align to TRBD1. The clonotype comes from a woman aged 70 to 79 with acute or convalescent COVID-19. The DNA for the CDR3 is TGTGCCAGCAGCTACCCGGACAGGCAAGAGACCCAGTACTTC. This encodes CASSYPDRQETQYF.